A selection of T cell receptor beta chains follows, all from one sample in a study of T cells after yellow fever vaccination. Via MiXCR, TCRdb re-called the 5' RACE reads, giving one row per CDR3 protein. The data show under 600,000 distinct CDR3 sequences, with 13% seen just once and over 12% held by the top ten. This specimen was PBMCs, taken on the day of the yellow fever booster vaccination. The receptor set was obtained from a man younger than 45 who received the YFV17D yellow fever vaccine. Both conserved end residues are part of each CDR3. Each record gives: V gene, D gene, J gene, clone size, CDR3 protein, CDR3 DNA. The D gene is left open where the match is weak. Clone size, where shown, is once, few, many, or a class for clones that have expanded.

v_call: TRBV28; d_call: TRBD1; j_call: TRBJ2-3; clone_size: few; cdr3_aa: CASSLTPDRGLTDTQYF; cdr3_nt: TGTGCCAGCAGTTTAACTCCTGACAGGGGGCTCACAGATACGCAGTATTTT
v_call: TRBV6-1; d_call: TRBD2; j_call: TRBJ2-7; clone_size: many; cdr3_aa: CASSGMGSGSYEQYF; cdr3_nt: TGTGCCAGCAGTGGGATGGGTAGCGGGAGCTACGAGCAGTACTTC
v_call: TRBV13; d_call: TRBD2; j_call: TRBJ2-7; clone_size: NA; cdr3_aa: CASSVVGAGYPYEQYF; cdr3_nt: TGTGCCAGCAGCGTCGTTGGAGCGGGGTATCCCTACGAGCAGTACTTC
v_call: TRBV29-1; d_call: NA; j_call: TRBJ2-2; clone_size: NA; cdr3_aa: CSVWDEDRELFF; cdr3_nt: TGCAGCGTCTGGGACGAGGACCGGGAGCTGTTTTTT
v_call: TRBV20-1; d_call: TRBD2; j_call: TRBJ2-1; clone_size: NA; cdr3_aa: CSAGQGTSGLLGEQFF; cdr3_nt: TGCAGTGCTGGCCAAGGGACTAGCGGGCTCCTCGGTGAGCAGTTCTTC
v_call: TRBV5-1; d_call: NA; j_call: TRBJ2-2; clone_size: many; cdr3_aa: CASSERDTGELFF; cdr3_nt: TGCGCCAGCAGTGAACGGGATACCGGGGAGCTGTTTTTT
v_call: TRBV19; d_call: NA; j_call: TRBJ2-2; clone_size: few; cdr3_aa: CASSMGFGTGELFF; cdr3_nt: TGTGCCAGTAGTATGGGGTTTGGCACCGGGGAGCTGTTTTTT
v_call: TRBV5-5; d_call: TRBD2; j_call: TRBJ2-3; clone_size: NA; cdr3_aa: CASKTTSGRIADTQYF; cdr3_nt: TGTGCCAGCAAGACGACTAGCGGACGAATCGCTGATACGCAGTATTTT
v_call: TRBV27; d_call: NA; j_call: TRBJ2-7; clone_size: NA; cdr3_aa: CASSLFSSSYEQYF; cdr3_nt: TGTGCCAGCAGTTTGTTCTCTAGTTCCTACGAGCAGTACTTC
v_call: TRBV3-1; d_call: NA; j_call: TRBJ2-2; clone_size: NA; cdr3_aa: CASSQVVSGNTGELFF; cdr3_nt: TGTGCCAGCAGCCAAGTGGTGAGCGGTAACACCGGGGAGCTGTTTTTT
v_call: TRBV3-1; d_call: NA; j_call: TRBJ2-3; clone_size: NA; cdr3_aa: CASRFDGLADTQYF; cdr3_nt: TGTGCCAGCAGATTTGATGGGCTAGCAGATACGCAGTATTTT
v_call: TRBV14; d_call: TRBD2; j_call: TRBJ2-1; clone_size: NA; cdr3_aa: CASSPSGIEQFF; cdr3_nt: TGTGCCAGCAGCCCCAGCGGGATTGAGCAGTTCTTC
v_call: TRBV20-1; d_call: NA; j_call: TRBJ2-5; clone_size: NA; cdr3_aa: CSATDMAAGETQYF; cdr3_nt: TGCAGTGCTACGGACATGGCAGCAGGAGAGACCCAGTACTTC
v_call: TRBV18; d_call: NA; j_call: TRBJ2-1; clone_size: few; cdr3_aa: CASFPSAVPYNEQFF; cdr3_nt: TGTGCCAGCTTCCCTTCAGCGGTTCCCTACAATGAGCAGTTCTTC
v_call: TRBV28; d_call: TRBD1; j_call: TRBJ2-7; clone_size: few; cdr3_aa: CATRDRDRVSYEQYF; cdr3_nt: TGTGCCACTCGCGACCGGGACAGGGTGTCCTACGAGCAGTACTTC
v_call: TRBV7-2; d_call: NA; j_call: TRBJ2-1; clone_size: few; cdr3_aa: CASSSLVEEQFF; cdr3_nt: TGTGCCAGCAGCTCATTAGTAGAAGAGCAGTTCTTC
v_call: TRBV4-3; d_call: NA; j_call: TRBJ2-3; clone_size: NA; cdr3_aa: CASSQELTDTQYF; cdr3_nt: TGCGCCAGCAGCCAAGAGTTAACAGATACGCAGTATTTT
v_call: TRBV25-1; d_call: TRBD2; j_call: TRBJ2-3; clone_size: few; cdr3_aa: CASSEWDGSGRAWGTDTQYF; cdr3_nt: TGTGCCAGCAGTGAATGGGATGGTAGCGGGAGGGCCTGGGGCACAGATACGCAGTATTTT